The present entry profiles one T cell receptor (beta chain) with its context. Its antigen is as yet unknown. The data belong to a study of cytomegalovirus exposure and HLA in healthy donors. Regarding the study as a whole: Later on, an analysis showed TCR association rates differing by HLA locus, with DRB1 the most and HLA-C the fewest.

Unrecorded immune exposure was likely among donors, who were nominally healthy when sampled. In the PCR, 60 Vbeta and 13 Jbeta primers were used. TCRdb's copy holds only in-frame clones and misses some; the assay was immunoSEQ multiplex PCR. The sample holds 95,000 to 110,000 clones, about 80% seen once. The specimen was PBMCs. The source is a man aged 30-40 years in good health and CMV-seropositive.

CDR3 bases: TGTGCCAGCAGCTTGGCAGGGTTCTCCTACGAGCAGTACTTC. This encodes CASSLAGFSYEQYF. This sequence joins TRBV5-8 and TRBJ2-7; possible D gene TRBD1, 5 bases. The CDR3 totals 14 residues. CDR1 and CDR2 from the germline V gene are SGHTS and YDEGEE. V dropped 0 bases and J dropped 0 bases, with 7 bases sitting between them. Supplemented by reference TRBV5-8 and TRBJ2-7, the full variable domain reads EAGVTQSPTHLIKTRGQQATLRCSPISGHTSVYWYQQALGLGLQFLLWYDEGEERNRGNFPPRFSGRQFPNYSSELNVNALELEDSALYLCASSLAGFSYEQYFGPGTRLTVT.